This T cell receptor beta chain was profiled in a study of cytomegalovirus exposure and HLA in healthy donors. Study results and caveats: Follow-up analysis seemed to connect common viral pathogens with several of the most significant clusters identified. There were a few CMV-associated chains whose specificity for CMV antigens was confirmed in vitro. It was reported that the classifier diagnosed cytomegalovirus status with high specificity and sensitivity in both the original and validation cohorts.

Points on this clone: Its antigen is unidentified.

60 Vbeta and 13 Jbeta primers were used in PCR. In the study's own analysis: Later, tens of millions of unique TCR beta chains were counted in an analysis, and 10 million to 12 million of them were shared. The table came from immunoSEQ multiplex PCR; TCRdb's copy has only in-frame clones and leaves some out. The V and J calls and clone size were taken over from that table, and D and trimming were inferred from the DNA. The sample comprises 63,000 or so clones, under 85% of which are singletons, and roughly 3% rests with the top ten. From germline, CDR1 is SGHRS and CDR2 YFSETQ. Trimming took 1 base from V and 0 from J, leaving 7 bases between them. The CDR3 loop spans 14 amino acids.

The sequence derives from a woman aged 25 to 45 in good health and CMV-seronegative. Sequences were obtained from PBMCs. This chain connects TRBV5-1 to TRBJ1-1; D not certain. DNA for the CDR3: TGCGCCAGCAGCTTGAGTGGCATGAACACTGAAGCTTTCTTT. It codes for CASSLSGMNTEAFF.